This T cell receptor (beta chain) was documented in a study of shared clonotypes between healthy human individuals. Overall study: CD8 memory received one plate per donor, CD8 naive two, CD4 memory three and CD4 naive three.

The CDR3 spans 15 residues. In germline, CDR1 is MNHEY, CDR2 SMNVEV (reference sequence). V gave up 6 bases and J gave up 6 bases; unmatched junction bases: 11. CD45RO negativity and positive selection for CCR7 defined naive CD8 cells, a population that excluded terminally differentiated effector memory CD45RA+ cells. Turning to this clone: Antigen unknown.

Only in-frame clones appear in the TCRdb table, and some are missing; sequencing was by immunoSEQ multiplex PCR. The data hold about 700,000 clones, with about 92% observed a single time. General study findings and limits: Shared clonotypes: about 5% naive CD4, around 3.5% naive CD8, 2.3% memory CD4, 0.4% memory CD8. Deeper or shallower sequencing was expected to change how clonotypes are shared among donors. What naive subsets generally showed was a larger estimated richness than memory subsets showed.

Sample: naive CD8+ T cells sorted from blood. The TCR was taken from a man aged 25 to 40 in good health. The rearrangement uses TRBV27 and TRBJ1-5, with 7 positions matching TRBD1. The CDR3 spells CASSLGGGSFQPQHF. The CDR3 coding sequence is TGTGCCAGCAGCCTTGGAGGGGGCTCTTTTCAGCCCCAGCATTTT.